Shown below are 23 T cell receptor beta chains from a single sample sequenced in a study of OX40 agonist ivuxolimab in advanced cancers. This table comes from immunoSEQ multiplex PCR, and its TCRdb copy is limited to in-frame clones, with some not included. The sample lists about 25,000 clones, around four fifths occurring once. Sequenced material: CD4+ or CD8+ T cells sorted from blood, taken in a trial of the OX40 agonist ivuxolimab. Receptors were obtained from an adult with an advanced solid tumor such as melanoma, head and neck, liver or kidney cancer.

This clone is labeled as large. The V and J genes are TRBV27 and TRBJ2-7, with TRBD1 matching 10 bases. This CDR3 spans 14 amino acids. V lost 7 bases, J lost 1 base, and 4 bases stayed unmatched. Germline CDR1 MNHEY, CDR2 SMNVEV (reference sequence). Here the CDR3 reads CASKQDRGSYEQYF. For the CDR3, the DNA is TGTGCCAGCAAACAGGACAGGGGGTCCTACGAGCAGTACTTC.

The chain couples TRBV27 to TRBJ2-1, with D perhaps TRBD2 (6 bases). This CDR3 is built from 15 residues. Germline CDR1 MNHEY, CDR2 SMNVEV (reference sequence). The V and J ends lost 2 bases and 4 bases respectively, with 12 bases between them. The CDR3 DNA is TGTGCCAGCAGTTTAAGGATAGCGGTATACAATGAGCAGTTCTTC. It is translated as CASSLRIAVYNEQFF.

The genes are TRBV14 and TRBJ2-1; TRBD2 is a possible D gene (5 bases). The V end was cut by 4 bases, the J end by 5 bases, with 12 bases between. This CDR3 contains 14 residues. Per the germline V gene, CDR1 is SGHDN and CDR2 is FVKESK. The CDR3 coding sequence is TGTGCCAGCAGCCGAGGGAGTTGGGACAATGAGCAGTTCTTC. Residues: CASSRGSWDNEQFF.

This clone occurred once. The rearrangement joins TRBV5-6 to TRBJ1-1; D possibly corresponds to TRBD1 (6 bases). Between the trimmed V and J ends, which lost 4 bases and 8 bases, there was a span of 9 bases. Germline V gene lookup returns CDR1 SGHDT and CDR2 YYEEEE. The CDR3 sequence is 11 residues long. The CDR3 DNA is TGTGCCAGCAGCACTGACAGGGAAGCTTTCTTT. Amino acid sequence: CASSTDREAFF. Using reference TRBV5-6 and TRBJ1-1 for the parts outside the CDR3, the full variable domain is DAGVTQSPTHLIKTRGQQVTLRCSPKSGHDTVSWYQQALGQGPQFIFQYYEEEERQRGNFPDRFSGHQFPNYSSELNVNALLLGDSALYLCASSTDREAFFGQGTRLTVV.

In DNA form, the CDR3 reads TGCAGCGTTGGCGGGGGGGTATTAGAGCAGTTCTTC. Its translation: CSVGGGVLEQFF. This chain joins TRBV29-1 and TRBJ2-1, with TRBD2 matching 9 bases. Germline assignment: CDR1 SQVTM and CDR2 ANQGSEA. The CDR3 runs 12 residues. V lost 4 bases and J lost 10; bases outside the gene matches: 5.

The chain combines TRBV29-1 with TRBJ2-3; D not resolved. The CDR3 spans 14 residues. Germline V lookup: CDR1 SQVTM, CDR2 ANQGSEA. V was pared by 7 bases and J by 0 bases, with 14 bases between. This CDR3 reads CSGEPGFSTDTQYF. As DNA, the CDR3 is TGCAGCGGCGAACCCGGGTTTAGCACAGATACGCAGTATTTT.

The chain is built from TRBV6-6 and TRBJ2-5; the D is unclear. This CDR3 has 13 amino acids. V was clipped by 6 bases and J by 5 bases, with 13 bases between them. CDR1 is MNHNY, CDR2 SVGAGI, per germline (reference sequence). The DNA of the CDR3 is TGTGCCAGCAGGGAAGGATGGGTGGAGACCCAGTACTTC. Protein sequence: CASREGWVETQYF.

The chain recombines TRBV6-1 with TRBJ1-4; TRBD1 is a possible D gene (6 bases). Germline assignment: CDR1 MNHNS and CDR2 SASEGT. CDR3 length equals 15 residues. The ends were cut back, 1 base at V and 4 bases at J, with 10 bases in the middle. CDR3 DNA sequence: TGTGCCAGCAGTGAAGACCAGGGGTATAATGAAAAACTGTTTTTT. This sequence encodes CASSEDQGYNEKLFF.

In DNA form, the CDR3 reads TGTGCCAGCAGCACCAGACTAGCGGGGGGTATAGTGGGGAATGAGCAGTTCTTC. Amino acid sequence: CASSTRLAGGIVGNEQFF. This chain uses TRBV13 with TRBJ2-1, with 13 positions matching TRBD2. Germline CDR1 is PRHDT and CDR2 is FYEKMQ (reference sequence). The CDR3 covers 18 residues. The V gene end was trimmed by 5 bases and the J gene end by 7 bases; junction bases not matched to a gene: 14.

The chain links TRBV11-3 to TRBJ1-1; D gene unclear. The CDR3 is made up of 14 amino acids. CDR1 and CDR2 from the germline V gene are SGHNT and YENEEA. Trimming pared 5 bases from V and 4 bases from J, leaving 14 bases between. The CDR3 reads CASSPRRFGTEAFF. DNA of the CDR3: TGTGCCAGCAGCCCTCGCCGCTTTGGCACTGAAGCTTTCTTT. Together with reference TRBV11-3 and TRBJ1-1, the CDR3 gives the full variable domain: EAGVVQSPRYKIIEKKQPVAFWCNPISGHNTLYWYLQNLGQGPELLIRYENEEAVDDSQLPKDRFSAERLKGVDSTLKIQPAELGDSAVYLCASSPRRFGTEAFFGQGTRLTVV.

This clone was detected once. The DNA for the CDR3 is TGTGCCAGCAGTTACTCGATGGCAGGGACCGAGCAGTACTTC. Amino acids: CASSYSMAGTEQYF. V usage is TRBV6-5 and J usage is TRBJ2-7; D could derive from TRBD1 or TRBD2 (5 bases each). Between the trimmed V and J ends, which lost 0 bases and 6 bases, there was a span of 12 bases. The CDR3 is made up of 14 amino acids. The germline V gene has CDR1 MNHEY and CDR2 SVGAGI.

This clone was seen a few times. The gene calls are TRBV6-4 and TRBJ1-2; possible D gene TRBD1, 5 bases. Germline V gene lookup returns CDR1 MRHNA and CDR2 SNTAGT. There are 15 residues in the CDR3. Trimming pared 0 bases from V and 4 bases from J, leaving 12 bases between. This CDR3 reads CASSDSAGTSYGYTF. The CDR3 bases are TGTGCCAGCAGTGACTCGGCGGGGACGAGCTATGGCTACACCTTC.

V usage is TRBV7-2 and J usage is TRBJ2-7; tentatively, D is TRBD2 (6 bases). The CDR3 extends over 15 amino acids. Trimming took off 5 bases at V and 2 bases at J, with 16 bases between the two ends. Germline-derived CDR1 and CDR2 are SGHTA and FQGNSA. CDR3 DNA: TGTGCCAGCAGCCAAGTATGGGACTCCACCTACGAGCAGTACTTC. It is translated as CASSQVWDSTYEQYF.

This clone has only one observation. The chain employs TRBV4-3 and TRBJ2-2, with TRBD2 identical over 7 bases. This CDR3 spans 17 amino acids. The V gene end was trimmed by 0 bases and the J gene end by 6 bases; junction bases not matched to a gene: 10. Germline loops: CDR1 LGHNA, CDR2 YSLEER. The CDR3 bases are TGCGCCAGCAGCCAAGATCTCGAACGGGAGGTCCCCGGGGAGCTGTTTTTT. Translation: CASSQDLEREVPGELFF.

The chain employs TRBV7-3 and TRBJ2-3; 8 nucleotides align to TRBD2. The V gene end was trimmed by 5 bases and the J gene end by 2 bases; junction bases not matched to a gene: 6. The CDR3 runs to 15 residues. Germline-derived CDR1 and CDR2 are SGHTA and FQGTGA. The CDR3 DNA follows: TGTGCCAGCAGCCCCGGGGGGGGGCCCACAGATACGCAGTATTTT. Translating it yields CASSPGGGPTDTQYF.

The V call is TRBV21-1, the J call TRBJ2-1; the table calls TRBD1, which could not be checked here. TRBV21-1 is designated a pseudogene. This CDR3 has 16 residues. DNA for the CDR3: TGTGCCAGCAGCTCCAGACAGGGGATGGGGGGCAATGAGCAGTTCTTC. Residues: CASSSRQGMGGNEQFF.

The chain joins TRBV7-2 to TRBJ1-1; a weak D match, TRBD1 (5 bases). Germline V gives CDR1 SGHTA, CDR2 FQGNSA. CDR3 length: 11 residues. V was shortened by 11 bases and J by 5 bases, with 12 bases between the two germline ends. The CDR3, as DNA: TGTGCCCTCAGGGTAGGGACTGAAGCTTTCTTT. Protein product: CALRVGTEAFF.

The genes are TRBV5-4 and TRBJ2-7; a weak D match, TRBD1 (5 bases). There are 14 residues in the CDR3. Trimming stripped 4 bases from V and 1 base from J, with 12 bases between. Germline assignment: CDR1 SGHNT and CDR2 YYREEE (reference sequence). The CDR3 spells CASSMQGVSYEQYF. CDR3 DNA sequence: TGTGCCAGCAGCATGCAGGGTGTGTCCTACGAGCAGTACTTC.

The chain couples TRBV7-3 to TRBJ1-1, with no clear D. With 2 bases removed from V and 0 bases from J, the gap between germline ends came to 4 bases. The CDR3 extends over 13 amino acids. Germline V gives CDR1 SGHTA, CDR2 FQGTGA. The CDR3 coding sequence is TGTGCCAGCAGCTTAGACCTGAACACTGAAGCTTTCTTT. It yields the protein CASSLDLNTEAFF.

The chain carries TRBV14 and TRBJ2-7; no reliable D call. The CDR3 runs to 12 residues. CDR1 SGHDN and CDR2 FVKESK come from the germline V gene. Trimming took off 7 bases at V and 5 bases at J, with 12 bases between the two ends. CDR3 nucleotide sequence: TGTGCCAGCAAGGATTTTCACCACGAGCAGTACTTC. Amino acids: CASKDFHHEQYF.

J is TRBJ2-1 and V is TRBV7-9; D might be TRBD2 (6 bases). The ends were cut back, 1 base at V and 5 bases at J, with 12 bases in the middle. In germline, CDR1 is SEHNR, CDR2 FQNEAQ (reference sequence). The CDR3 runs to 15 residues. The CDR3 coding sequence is TGTGCCAGCAGCTTAGTGGGGGAGGCAAACAATGAGCAGTTCTTC. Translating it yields CASSLVGEANNEQFF. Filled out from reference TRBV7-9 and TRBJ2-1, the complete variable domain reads DTGVSQNPRHKITKRGQNVTFRCDPISEHNRLYWYRQTLGQGPEFLTYFQNEAQLEKSRLLSDRFSAERPKGSFSTLEIQRTEQGDSAMYLCASSLVGEANNEQFFGPGTRLTVL.

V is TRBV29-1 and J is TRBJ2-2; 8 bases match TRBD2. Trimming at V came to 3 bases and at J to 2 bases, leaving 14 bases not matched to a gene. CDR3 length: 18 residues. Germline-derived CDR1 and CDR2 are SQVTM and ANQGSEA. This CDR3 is CSVETPSGGALNTGELFF. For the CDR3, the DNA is TGCAGCGTTGAGACGCCCAGCGGGGGCGCCCTAAACACCGGGGAGCTGTTTTTT.

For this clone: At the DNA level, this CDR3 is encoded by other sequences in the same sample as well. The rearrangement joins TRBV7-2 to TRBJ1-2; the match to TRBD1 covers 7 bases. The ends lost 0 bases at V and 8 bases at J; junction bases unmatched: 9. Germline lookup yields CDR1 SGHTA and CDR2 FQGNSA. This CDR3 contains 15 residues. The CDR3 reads CASSLALRQGHGYTF. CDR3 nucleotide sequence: TGTGCCAGCAGCTTAGCTTTGCGACAGGGACACGGCTACACCTTC.